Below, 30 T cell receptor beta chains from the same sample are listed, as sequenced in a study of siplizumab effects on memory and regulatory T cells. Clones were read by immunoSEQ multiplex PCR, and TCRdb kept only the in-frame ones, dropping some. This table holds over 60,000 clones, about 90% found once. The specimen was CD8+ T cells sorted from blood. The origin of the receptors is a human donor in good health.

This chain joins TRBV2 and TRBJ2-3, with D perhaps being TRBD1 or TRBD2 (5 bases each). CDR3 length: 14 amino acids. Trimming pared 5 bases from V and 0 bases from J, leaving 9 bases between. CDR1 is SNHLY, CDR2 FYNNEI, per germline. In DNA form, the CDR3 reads TGTGCCAGCAGTTCGGGGCCAAGCACAGATACGCAGTATTTT. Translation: CASSSGPSTDTQYF.

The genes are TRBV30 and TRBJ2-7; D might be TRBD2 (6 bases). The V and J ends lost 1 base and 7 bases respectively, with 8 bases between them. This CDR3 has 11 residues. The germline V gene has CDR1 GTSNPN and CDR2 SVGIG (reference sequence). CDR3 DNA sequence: TGTGCCTGGAGTGAGGGAGGTGAGCAGTACTTC. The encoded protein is CAWSEGGEQYF.

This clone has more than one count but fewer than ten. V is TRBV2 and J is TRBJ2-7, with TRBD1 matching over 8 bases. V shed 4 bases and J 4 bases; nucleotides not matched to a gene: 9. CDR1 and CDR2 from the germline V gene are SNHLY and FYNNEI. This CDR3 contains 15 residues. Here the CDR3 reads CASSGGQASIYEQYF. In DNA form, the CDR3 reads TGTGCCAGCAGTGGGGGACAGGCTAGTATTTACGAGCAGTACTTC.

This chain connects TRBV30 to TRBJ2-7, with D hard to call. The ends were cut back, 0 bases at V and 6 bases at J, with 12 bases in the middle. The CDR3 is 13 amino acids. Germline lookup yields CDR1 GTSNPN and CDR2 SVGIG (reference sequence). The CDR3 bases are TGTGCCTGGAGTGTACTCCAGCCGGGCGAGCAGTACTTC. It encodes CAWSVLQPGEQYF.

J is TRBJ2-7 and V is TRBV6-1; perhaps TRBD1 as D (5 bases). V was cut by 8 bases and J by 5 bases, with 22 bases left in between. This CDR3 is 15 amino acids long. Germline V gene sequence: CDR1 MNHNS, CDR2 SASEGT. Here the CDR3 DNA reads TGTGCCAGCTCCTTAGGCAGGGCACAGTACCACGAGCAGTACTTC. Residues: CASSLGRAQYHEQYF.

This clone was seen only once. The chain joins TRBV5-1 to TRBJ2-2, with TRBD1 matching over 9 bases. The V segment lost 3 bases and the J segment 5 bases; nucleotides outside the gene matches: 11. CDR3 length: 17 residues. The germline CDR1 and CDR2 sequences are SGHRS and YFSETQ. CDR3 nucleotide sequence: TGCGCCAGCAGCTACGGGACAGGGCCTCATCAAACCGGGGAGCTGTTTTTT. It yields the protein CASSYGTGPHQTGELFF.

The CDR3 DNA sequence: TGTGCCAGTAGTATAGATCTTTTTGACCTTCGCGTATCTGGGGCCAACGTCCTGACTTTC. Protein product: CASSIDLFDLRVSGANVLTF. The chain couples TRBV19 to TRBJ2-6; D is uncertain. Trimming pared 0 bases from V and 1 base from J, leaving 19 bases between. The CDR3 is made up of 20 amino acids. Per germline, CDR1 LNHDA and CDR2 SQIVND (reference sequence). Variable domain in full (rest from reference TRBV19 and TRBJ2-6): DGGITQSPKYLFRKEGQNVTLSCEQNLNHDAMYWYRQDPGQGLRLIYYSQIVNDFQKGDIAEGYSVSREKKESFPLTVTSAQKNPTAFYLCASSIDLFDLRVSGANVLTFGAGSRLTVL.

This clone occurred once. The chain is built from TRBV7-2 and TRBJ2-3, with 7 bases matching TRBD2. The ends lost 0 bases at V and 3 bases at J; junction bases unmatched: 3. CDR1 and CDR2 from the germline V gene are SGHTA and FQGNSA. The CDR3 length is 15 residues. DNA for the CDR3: TGTGCCAGCAGCTTAGCGGGAGGGAGGACAGATACGCAGTATTTT. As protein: CASSLAGGRTDTQYF.

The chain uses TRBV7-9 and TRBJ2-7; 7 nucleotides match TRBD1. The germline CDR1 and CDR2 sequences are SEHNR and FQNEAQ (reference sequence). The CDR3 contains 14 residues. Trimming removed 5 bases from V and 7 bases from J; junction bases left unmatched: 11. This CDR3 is CASSLDRTSGEQYF. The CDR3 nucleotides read TGTGCCAGCAGCCTGGACAGGACTTCGGGTGAGCAGTACTTC.

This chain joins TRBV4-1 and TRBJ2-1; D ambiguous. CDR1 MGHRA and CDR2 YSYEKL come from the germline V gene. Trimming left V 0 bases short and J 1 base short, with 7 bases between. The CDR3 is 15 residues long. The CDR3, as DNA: TGCGCCAGCAGCCAAGATACTCCTTCCTACAATGAGCAGTTCTTC. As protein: CASSQDTPSYNEQFF.

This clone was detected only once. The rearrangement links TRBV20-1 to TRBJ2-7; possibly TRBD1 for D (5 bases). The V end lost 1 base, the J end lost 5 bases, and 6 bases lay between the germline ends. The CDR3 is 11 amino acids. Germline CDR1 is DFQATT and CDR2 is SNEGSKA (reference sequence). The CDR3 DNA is TGCAGTGCTAGAGTGGGGCACGAGCAGTACTTC. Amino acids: CSARVGHEQYF.

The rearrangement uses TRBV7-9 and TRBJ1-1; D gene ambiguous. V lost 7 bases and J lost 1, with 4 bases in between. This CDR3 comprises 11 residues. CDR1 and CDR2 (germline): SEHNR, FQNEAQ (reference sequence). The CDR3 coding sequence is TGTGCCAGCAAAAGGAACACTGAAGCTTTCTTT. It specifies CASKRNTEAFF.

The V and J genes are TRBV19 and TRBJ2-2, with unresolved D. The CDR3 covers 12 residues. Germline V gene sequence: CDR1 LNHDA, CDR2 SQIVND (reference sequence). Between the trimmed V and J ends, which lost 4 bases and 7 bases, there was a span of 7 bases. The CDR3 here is CASSNSFGELFF. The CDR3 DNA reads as TGTGCCAGTAGTAACTCATTCGGGGAGCTGTTTTTT.

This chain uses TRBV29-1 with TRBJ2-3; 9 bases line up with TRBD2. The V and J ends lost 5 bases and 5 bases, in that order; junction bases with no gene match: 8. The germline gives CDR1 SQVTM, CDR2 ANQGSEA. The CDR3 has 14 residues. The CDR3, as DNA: TGCAGCGTTTTCTCCAGCGGGAGGTTAGATACGCAGTATTTT. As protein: CSVFSSGRLDTQYF.

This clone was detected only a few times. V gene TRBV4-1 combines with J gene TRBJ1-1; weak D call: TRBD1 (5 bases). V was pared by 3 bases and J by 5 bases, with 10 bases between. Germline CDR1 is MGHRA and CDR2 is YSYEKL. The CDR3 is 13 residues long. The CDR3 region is CASSQSQETEAFF. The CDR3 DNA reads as TGCGCCAGCAGCCAGTCACAGGAGACTGAAGCTTTCTTT.

The DNA for the CDR3 is TGTGCCAGCAGCTTAGTTGCTAGCGGGGGTATCAATGAGCAGTTCTTC. This translates into CASSLVASGGINEQFF. V usage is TRBV11-2 and J usage is TRBJ2-1; 10 bases fit TRBD2. The CDR3 is 16 residues long. The V gene's germline CDR1 is SGHAT and CDR2 FQNNGV. With 1 base clipped from V and 6 bases from J, the junction kept 6 bases outside the gene matches.

The CDR3 DNA is TGTGCCAGCGGGGGGTTTAGCTCCTACAATGAGCAGTTCTTC. Residues: CASGGFSSYNEQFF. V and J are TRBV27 and TRBJ2-1; a possible D gene is TRBD2 (6 bases). This CDR3 has 14 amino acids. Germline assignment: CDR1 MNHEY and CDR2 SMNVEV (reference sequence). Trimming left V 8 bases short and J 0 bases short, with 11 bases between.

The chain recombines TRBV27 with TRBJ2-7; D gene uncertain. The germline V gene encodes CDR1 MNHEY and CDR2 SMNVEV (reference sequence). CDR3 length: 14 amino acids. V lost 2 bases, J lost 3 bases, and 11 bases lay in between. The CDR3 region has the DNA TGTGCCAGCAGTTTAGACGGGCAGCACTACGAGCAGTACTTC. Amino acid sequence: CASSLDGQHYEQYF.

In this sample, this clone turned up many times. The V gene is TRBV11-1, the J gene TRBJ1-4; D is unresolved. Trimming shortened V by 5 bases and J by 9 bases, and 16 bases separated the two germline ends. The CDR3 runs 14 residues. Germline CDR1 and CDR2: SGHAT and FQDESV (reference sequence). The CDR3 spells CASSERKTDKKLFF. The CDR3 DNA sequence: TGTGCCAGCAGCGAAAGAAAGACTGATAAAAAACTGTTTTTT.

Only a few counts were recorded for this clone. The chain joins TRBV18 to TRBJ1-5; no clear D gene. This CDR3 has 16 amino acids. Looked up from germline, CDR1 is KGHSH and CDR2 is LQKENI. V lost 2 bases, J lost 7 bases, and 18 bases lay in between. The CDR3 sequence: CASSPSGSLRQQPQHF. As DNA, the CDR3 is TGTGCCAGCTCACCAAGTGGGTCACTACGGCAGCAGCCCCAGCATTTT. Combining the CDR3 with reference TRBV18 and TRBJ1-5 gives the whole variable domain NAGVMQNPRHLVRRRGQEARLRCSPMKGHSHVYWYRQLPEEGLKFMVYLQKENIIDESGMPKERFSAEFPKEGPSILRIQQVVRGDSAAYFCASSPSGSLRQQPQHFGDGTRLSIL.

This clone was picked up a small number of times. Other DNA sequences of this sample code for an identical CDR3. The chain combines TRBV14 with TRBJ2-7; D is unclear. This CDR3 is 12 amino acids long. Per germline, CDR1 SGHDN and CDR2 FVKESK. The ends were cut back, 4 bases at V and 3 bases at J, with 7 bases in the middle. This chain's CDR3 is CASSPTGYEQYF. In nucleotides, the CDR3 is TGTGCCAGCAGCCCGACTGGCTACGAGCAGTACTTC.

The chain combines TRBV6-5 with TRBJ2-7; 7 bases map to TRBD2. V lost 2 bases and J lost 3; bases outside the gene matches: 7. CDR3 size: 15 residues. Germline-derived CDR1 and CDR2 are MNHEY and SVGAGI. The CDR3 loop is CASSYETGGIYEQYF. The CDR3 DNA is TGTGCCAGCAGTTACGAAACGGGAGGTATCTACGAGCAGTACTTC.

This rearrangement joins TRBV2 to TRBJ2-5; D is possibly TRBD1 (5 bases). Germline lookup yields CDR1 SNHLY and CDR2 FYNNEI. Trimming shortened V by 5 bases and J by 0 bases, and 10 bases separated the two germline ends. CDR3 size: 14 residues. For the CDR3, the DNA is TGTGCCAGCAGTAATACAGGATACCAAGAGACCCAGTACTTC. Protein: CASSNTGYQETQYF.

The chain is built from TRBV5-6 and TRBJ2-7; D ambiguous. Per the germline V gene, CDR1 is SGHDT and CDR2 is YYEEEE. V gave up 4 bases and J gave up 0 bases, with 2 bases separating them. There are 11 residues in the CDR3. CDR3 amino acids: CASSGSYEQYF. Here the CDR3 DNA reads TGTGCCAGCAGCGGCTCCTACGAGCAGTACTTC.

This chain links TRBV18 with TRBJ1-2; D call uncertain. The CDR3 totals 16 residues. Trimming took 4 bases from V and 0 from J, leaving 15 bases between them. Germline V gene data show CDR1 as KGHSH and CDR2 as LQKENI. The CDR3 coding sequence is TGTGCCAGCTCACAGAAAACGAACCCTACTAACTATGGCTACACCTTC. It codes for CASSQKTNPTNYGYTF.

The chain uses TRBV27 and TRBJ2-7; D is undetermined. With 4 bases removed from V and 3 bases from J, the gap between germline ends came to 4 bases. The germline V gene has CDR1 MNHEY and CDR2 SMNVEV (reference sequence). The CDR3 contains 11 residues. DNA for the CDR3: TGTGCCAGCAGTTCCGGCTACGAGCAGTACTTC. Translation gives CASSSGYEQYF.

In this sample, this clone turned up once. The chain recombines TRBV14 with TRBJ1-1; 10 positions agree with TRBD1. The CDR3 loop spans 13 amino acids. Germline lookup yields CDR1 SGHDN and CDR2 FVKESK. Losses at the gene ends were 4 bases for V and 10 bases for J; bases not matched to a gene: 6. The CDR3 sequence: CASSLGTGARAFF. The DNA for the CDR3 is TGTGCCAGCAGCCTCGGGACAGGGGCGAGAGCTTTCTTT.

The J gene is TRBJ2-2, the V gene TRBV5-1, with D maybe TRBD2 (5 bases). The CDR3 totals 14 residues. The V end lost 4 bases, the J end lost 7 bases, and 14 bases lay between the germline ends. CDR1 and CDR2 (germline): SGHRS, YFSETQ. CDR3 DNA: TGCGCCAGCAGCCCTAGCCCGGGGAACGGGGAGCTGTTTTTT. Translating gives CASSPSPGNGELFF. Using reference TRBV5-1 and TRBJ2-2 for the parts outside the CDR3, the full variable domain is KAGVTQTPRYLIKTRGQQVTLSCSPISGHRSVSWYQQTPGQGLQFLFEYFSETQRNKGNFPGRFSGRQFSNSRSEMNVSTLELGDSALYLCASSPSPGNGELFFGEGSRLTVL.

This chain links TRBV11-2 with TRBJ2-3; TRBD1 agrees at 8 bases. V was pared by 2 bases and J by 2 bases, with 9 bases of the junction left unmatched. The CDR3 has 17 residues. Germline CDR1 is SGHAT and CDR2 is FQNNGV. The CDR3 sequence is CASSLPPWQGATDTQYF. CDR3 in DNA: TGTGCCAGCAGCTTACCCCCTTGGCAGGGGGCCACAGATACGCAGTATTTT.

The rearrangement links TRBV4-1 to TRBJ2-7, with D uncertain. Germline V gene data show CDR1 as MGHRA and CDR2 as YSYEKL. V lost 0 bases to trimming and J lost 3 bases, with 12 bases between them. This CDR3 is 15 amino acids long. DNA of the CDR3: TGCGCCAGCAGCCAAGATTGGCTAGGATACTACGAGCAGTACTTC. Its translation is CASSQDWLGYYEQYF.